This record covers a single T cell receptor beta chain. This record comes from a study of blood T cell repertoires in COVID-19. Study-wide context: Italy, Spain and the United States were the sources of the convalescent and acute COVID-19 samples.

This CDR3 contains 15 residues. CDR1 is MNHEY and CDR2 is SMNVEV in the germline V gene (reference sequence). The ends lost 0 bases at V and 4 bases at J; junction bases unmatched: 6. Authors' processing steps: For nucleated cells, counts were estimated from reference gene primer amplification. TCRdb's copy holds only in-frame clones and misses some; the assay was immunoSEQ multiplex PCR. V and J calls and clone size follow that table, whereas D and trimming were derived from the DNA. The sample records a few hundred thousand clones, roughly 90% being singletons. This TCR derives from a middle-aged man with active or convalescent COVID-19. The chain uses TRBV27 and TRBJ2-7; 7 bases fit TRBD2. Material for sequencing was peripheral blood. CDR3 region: CASSLSRTSRYEQYF. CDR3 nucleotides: TGTGCCAGCAGTTTATCGAGGACTAGTCGGTACGAGCAGTACTTC.